The clone carrying this TCR beta chain was seen repeatedly, ten times or more. MiXCR, applied by TCRdb to the RT-PCR reads, yields one record per CDR3 protein. The profile shows approximately 170,000 distinct CDR3 sequences, about 24% of them singletons. This sample stems from a study of patients and donors after allogeneic stem cell transplantation. The ends were cut back, 2 bases at V and 4 bases at J, with 11 bases in the middle. The CDR3 has 13 amino acids. Germline V lookup: CDR1 DFQATT, CDR2 SNEGSKA (reference sequence). The receptor's source is a human donor who was either an allogeneic HSCT recipient or a stem cell or donor lymphocyte infusion donor (not recorded which). It is not recorded whose cells these are; they may come from a transplant donor. V usage is TRBV20-1 and J usage is TRBJ1-2; D possibly corresponds to TRBD1 (5 bases). The sequencing sample was made of blood, either unsorted or a sorted T cell fraction (not recorded which). CDR3 amino acids: CSARTGPLYGYTF. CDR3 in DNA: TGCAGTGCTAGAACGGGGCCCCTCTATGGCTACACCTTC.